The entry that follows covers one T cell receptor (beta chain) sequence. This clone was seen only a few times. This receptor's antigen is unknown. Base quality data are lacking; no much larger clone is found one base away. This record belongs to a study of siplizumab effects on memory and regulatory T cells (dated by TCRdb to between 2018 and 2021). About the investigation overall: The study examined how the anti-CD2 antibody siplizumab affects alloreactive T-cell subsets in allogeneic mixed lymphocyte reactions built from human PBMCs.

The method was the immunoSEQ multiplex PCR assay. Approximately 10^5 TCR templates per sample were assayed on the deep sequencing platform. Genomic DNA extracted from sorted T cells was used for TCRbeta CDR3 sequencing. Regarding the original processing steps: Clonal analysis of TCRbeta CDR3 data was done in the R programming language. Comparing unstimulated samples against CFSE-low samples taken after the reaction was how alloreactive CD4+ and CD8+ clones were defined. Regulatory or non-regulatory origin was assigned to alloreactive CD4+ clones by matching of sequences to sorted unstimulated Treg and non-Treg repertoires. The clones in this table, taken by TCRdb from immuneACCESS, are in-frame only. Not every clone is retained; where verified, under half of the shortfall comes from an unresolved V gene, and the cause of the rest is unknown. That table furnishes V, J and clone size, whereas the DNA furnished D and trimming. The sample data list about 100,000 clones, and about 92% of these were observed just once. The ten largest clones take up around 0.7% of the sample.

Sorted unstimulated T cells and proliferating T cells recovered from mixed lymphocyte reactions underwent TCRbeta CDR3 sequencing. Fresh whole blood from approximately ten HLA-typed healthy donors was used to isolate PBMCs. Unstimulated CD4+ regulatory T cells were FACS-sorted to map the origin of alloreactive clones. The paper's findings and limits, for the study overall: The suppressive function of proliferating Tregs from siplizumab cultures was not functionally confirmed. Of the alloreactive CD4+ clones that could be mapped, the Treg-derived share averaged about 63% with siplizumab compared with around 27% in control reactions. A naive or memory phenotype could not be assigned to roughly 75-96% of proliferating CD4+ or CD8+ clones. Sequences below about 10^-5 frequency were poorly captured, so only a minor fraction of alloreactive clones could be mapped to unstimulated subsets. The cumulative frequency of alloreactive sequences traceable to unstimulated CD4+ memory T cells was significantly reduced by siplizumab. Compared with memory T cells, unstimulated naive T cells appeared more diverse, and naive cells seemed to make a substantial contribution to the alloresponse.

The CDR3, cysteine through phenylalanine, is 17 amino acids long. Of all the DNA, just the CDR3 is kept, 51 bases in frame from base 1. The sequenced sample consisted of Tregs sorted from blood. The chain joins TRBV21-1 to TRBJ2-3; no check of the table's D call, TRBD2, against the DNA was made. TRBV21-1 is given as a pseudogene. The TCR sequence derives from a human donor in good health. The CDR3 here reads CATPKGTSGRKGDTQYF. The nucleotide sequence is TGTGCCACCCCTAAAGGGACTAGCGGGAGAAAGGGAGATACGCAGTATTTT.